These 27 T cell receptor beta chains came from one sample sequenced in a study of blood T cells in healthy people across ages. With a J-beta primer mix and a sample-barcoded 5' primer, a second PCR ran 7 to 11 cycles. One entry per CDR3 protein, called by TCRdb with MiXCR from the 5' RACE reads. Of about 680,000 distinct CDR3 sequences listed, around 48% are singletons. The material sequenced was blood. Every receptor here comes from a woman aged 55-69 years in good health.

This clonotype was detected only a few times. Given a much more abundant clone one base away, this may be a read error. CDR3 amino acids: CASSLVETGSSPLHF. The CDR3 coding sequence is TGCGCCAGCAGCTTGGTTGAGACGGGAAGTTCACCCCTCCACTTT. The chain is built from TRBV5-1 and TRBJ1-6; D call uncertain. The CDR3 covers 15 residues. The germline gives CDR1 SGHRS, CDR2 YFSETQ. Deletions cut 0 bases from V and 9 bases from J, with 13 bases between.

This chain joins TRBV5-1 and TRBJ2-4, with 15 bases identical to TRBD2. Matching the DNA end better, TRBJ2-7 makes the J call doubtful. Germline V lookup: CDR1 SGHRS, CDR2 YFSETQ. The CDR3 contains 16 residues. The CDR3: CASSGGLAGGNYEQYF. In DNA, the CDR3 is TGCGCCAGCAGCGGGGGACTAGCGGGGGGAAACTACGAGCAGTACTTC.

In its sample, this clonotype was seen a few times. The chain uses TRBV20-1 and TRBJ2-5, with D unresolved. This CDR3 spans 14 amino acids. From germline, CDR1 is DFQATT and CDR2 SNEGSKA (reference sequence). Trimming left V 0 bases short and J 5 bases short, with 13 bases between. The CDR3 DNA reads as TGCAGTGCTAGAGAAGTGGTCCCCAGGGAGACCCAGTACTTC. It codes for CSAREVVPRETQYF.

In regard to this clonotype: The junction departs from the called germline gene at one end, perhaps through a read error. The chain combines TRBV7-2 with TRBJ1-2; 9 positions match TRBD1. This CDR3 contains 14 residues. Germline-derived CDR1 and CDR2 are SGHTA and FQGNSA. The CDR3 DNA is TGCGCCAGCAGCCGTTTCGGGACAGGGAATGGCTACACCTTC. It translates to CASSRFGTGNGYTF.

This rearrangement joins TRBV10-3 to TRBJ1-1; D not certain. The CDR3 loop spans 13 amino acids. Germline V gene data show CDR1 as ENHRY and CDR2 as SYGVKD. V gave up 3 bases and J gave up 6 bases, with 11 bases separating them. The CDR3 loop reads CAISESNRAEAFF. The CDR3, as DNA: TGTGCCATCAGTGAAAGTAACCGGGCTGAAGCTTTCTTT.

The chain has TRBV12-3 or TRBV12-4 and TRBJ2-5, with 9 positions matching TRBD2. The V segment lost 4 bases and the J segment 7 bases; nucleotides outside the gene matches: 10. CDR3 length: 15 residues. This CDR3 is CASSSSGNRRGTQYF. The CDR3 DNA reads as TGTGCCAGCAGTTCTAGCGGGAATAGGCGGGGGACCCAGTACTTC.

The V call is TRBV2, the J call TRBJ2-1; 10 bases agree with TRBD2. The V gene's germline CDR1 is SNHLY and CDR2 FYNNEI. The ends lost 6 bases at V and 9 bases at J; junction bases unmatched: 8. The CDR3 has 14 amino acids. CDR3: CASRQAGGPSEQFF. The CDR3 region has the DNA TGTGCCAGCAGGCAAGCGGGAGGGCCGAGTGAGCAGTTCTTC.

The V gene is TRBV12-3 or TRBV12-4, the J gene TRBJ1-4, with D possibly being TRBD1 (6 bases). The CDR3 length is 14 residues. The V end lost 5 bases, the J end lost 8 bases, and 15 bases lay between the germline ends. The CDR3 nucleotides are TGTGCCAGCAGTAGGGACGACAGGCAGGAAAAACTGTTTTTT. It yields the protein CASSRDDRQEKLFF.

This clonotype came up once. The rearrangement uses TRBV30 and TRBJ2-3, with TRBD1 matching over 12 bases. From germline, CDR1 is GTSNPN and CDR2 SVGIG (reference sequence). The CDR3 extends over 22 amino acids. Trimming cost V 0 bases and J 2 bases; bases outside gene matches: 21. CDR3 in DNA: TGTGCCTGGAGTGTACTTCCTTGGGACTCCGGGACAGGGGGCGACCACACAGATACGCAGTATTTT. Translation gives CAWSVLPWDSGTGGDHTDTQYF.

This CDR3 reads CASSEGTTGRIYGYTF. The CDR3 nucleotides are TGTGCCAGCAGTGAGGGGACTACGGGACGGATATATGGCTACACCTTC. The J gene is TRBJ1-2, the V gene TRBV25-1, with D possibly TRBD1 on 5 matching bases. Germline assignment: CDR1 MGHDK and CDR2 SYGVNS. The CDR3 is made up of 16 amino acids. Deletions cut 3 bases from V and 5 bases from J, with 19 bases between.

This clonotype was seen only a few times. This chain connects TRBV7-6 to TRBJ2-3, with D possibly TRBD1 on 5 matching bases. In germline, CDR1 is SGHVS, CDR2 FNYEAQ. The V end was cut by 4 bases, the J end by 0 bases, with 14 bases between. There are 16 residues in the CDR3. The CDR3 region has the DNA TGTGCCAGCAGCTCAAGGCAGGGTTCTAGCACAGATACGCAGTATTTT. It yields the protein CASSSRQGSSTDTQYF.

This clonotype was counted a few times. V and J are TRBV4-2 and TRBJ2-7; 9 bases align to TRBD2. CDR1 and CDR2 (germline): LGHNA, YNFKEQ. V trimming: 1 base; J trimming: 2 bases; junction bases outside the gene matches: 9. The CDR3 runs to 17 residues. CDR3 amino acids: CASSQVLVASGTYEQYF. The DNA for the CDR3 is TGTGCCAGCAGCCAAGTACTGGTGGCTAGCGGGACCTACGAGCAGTACTTC.

The DNA of the CDR3 is TGCAGTGCTAGCGAAAACATGAACACTGAAGCTTTCTTT. The encoded protein is CSASENMNTEAFF. The chain links TRBV20-1 to TRBJ1-1, with D hard to call. The CDR3 has 13 amino acids. Per germline, CDR1 DFQATT and CDR2 SNEGSKA (reference sequence). The V end lost 3 bases, the J end lost 0 bases, and 8 bases lay between the germline ends.

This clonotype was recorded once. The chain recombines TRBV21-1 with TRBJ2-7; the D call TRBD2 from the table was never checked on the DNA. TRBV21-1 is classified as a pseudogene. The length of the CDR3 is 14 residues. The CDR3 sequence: CASSKTSGRVGQYF. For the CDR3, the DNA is TGTGCCAGCAGCAAAACTAGCGGGAGGGTTGGGCAGTACTTC.

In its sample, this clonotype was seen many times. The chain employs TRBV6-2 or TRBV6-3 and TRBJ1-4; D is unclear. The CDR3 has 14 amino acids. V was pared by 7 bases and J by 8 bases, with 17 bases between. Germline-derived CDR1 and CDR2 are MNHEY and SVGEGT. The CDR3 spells CASIRRPLDEKLFF. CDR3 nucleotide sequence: TGTGCCAGCATCAGACGGCCTCTGGACGAAAAACTGTTTTTT.

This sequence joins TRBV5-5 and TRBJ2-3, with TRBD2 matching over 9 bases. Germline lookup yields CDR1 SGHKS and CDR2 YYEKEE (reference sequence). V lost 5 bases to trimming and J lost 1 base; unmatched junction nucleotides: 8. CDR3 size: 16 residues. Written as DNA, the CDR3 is TGTGCCAGCAGTCAATATAGCGGGAGCCGCACAGATACGCAGTATTTT. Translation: CASSQYSGSRTDTQYF.

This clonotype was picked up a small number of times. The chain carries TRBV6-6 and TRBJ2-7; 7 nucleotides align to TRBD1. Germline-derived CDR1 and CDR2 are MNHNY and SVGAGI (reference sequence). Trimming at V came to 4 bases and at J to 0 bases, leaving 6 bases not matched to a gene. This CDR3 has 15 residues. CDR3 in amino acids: CASSFTGDPSYEQYF. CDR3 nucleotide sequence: TGTGCCAGCAGTTTCACAGGGGACCCCTCCTACGAGCAGTACTTC.

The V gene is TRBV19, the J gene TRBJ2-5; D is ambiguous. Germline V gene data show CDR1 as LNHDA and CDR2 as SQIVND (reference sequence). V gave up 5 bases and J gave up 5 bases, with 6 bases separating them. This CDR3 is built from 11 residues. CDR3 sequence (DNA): TGTGCCAGTAGTTACTGGGAGACCCAGTACTTC. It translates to CASSYWETQYF. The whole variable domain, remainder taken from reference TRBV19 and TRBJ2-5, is DGGITQSPKYLFRKEGQNVTLSCEQNLNHDAMYWYRQDPGQGLRLIYYSQIVNDFQKGDIAEGYSVSREKKESFPLTVTSAQKNPTAFYLCASSYWETQYFGPGTRLLVL.

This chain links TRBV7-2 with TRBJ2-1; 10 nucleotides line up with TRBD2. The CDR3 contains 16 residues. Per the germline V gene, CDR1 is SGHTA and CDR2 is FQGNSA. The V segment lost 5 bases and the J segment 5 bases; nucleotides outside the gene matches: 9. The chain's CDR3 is CASSPYGSGRHNEQFF. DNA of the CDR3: TGTGCCAGCAGCCCCTACGGTAGCGGGAGGCACAATGAGCAGTTCTTC.

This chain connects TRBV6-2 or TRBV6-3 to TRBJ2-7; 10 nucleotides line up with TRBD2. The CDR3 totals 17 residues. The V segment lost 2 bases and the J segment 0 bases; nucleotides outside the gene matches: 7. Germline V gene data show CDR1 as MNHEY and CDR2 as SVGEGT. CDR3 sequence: CASSYRGTSDFSYEQYF. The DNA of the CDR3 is TGTGCCAGCAGTTACCGGGGGACTAGCGATTTCTCCTACGAGCAGTACTTC.

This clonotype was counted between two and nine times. CDR3 amino acids: CSARRGEGEQFF. The DNA of the CDR3 is TGCAGTGCTAGGAGGGGGGAAGGTGAGCAGTTCTTC. This chain links TRBV20-1 with TRBJ2-1; either TRBD1 or TRBD2 may fit D (6 bases each). This CDR3 is 12 amino acids long. Germline CDR1 is DFQATT and CDR2 is SNEGSKA (reference sequence). V was pared by 3 bases and J by 9 bases, with 12 bases between.

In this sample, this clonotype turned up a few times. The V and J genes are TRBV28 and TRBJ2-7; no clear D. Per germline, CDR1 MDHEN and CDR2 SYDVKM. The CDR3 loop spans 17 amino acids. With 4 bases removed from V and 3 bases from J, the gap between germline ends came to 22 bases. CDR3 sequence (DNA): TGTGCCAGCAGTTCCTCCTTTTTGGGCTCTTACAGCTACGAGCAGTACTTC. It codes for CASSSSFLGSYSYEQYF.

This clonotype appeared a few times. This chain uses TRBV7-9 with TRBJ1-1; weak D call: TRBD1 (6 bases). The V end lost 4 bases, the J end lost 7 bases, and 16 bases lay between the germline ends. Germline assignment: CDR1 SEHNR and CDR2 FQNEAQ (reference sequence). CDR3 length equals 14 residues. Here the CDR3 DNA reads TGTGCCAGCAGCTCCCGAGGGGGGGCCGGTGAAGCTTTCTTT. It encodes CASSSRGGAGEAFF.

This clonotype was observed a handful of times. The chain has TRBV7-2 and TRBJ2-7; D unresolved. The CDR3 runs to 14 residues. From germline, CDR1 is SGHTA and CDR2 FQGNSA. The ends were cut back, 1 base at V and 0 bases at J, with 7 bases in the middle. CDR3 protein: CASSLEWNSYEQYF. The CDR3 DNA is TGTGCCAGCAGCTTAGAATGGAACTCCTACGAGCAGTACTTC.

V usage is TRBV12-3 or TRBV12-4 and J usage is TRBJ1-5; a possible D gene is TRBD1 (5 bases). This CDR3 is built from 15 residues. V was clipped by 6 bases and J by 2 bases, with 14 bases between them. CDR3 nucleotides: TGTGCCAGCAGCCCTGGGGGGGAAGGCAATCAGCCCCAGCATTTT. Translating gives CASSPGGEGNQPQHF.

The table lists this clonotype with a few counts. CDR3 protein: CATSDSGGFGYTF. The CDR3 bases are TGTGCCACCAGTGATTCAGGGGGTTTCGGCTACACCTTC. This chain links TRBV24-1 with TRBJ1-2; TRBD1 aligns across 7 bases. From germline, CDR1 is KGHDR and CDR2 SFDVKD. This CDR3 has 13 amino acids. V gave up 2 bases and J gave up 8 bases; unmatched junction bases: 4.

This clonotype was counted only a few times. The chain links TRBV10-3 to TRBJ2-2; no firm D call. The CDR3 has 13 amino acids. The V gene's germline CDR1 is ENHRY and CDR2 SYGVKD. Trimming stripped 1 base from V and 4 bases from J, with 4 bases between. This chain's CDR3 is CAISEFTTGELFF. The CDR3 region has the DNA TGTGCCATCAGTGAGTTTACCACCGGGGAGCTGTTTTTT.